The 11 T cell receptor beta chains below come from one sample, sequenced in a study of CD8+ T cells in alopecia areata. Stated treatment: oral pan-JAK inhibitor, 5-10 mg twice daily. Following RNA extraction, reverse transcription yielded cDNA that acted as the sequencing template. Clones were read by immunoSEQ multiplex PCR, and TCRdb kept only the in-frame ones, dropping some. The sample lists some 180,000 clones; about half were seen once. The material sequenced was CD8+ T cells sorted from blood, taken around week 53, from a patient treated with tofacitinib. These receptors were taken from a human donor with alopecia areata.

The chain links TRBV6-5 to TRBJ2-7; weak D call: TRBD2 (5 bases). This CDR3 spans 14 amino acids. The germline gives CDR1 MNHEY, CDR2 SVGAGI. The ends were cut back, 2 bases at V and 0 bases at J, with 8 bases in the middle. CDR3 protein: CASSYVRGSYEQYF. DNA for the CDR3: TGTGCCAGCAGTTACGTCCGGGGCTCCTACGAGCAGTACTTC.

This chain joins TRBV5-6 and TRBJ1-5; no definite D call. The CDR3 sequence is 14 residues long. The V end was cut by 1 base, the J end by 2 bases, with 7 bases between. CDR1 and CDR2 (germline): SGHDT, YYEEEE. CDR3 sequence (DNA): TGTGCCAGCAGCTTGTCCTGGGGCAATCAGCCCCAGCATTTT. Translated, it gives CASSLSWGNQPQHF.

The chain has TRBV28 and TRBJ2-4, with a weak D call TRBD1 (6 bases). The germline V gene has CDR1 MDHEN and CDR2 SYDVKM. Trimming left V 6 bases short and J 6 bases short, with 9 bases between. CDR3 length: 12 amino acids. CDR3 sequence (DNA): TGTGCCAGCAGCAAGACAGGAAACATTCAGTACTTC. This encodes CASSKTGNIQYF.

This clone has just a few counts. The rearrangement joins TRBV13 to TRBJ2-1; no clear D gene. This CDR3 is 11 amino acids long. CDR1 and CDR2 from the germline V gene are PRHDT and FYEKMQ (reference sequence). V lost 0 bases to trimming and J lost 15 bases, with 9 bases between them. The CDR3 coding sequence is TGTGCCAGCAGCTTAGGCGGAGAATGGTTCTTC. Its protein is CASSLGGEWFF. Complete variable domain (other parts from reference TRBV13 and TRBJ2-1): AAGVIQSPRHLIKEKRETATLKCYPIPRHDTVYWYQQGPGQDPQFLISFYEKMQSDKGSIPDRFSAQQFSDYHSELNMSSLELGDSALYFCASSLGGEWFFGPGTRLTVL.

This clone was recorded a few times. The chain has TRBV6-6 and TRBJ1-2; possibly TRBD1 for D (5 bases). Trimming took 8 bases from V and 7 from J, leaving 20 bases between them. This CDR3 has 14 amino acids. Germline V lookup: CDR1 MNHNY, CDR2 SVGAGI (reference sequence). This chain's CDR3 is CASSEGPPGGGYTF. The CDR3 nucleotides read TGTGCCAGCTCCGAGGGACCTCCAGGAGGTGGCTACACCTTC.

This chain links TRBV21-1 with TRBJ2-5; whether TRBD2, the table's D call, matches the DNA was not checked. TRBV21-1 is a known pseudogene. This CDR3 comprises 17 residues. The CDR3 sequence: CASSRERLAGVVETQYF. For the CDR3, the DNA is TGTGCCAGCAGCAGGGAACGACTAGCGGGGGTAGTAGAGACCCAGTACTTC.

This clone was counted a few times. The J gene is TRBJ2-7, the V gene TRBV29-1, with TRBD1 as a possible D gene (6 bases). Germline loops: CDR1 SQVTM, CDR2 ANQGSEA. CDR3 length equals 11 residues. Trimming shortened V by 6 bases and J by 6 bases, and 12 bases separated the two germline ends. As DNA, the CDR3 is TGCAGCGTAAAACAGGGTGGCGAGCAGTACTTC. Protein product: CSVKQGGEQYF.

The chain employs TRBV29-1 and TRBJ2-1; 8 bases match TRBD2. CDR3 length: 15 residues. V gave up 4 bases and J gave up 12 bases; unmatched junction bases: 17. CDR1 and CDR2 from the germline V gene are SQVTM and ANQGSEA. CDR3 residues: CSVGSAGVLMDGQFF. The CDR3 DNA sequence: TGCAGCGTTGGATCAGCGGGGGTCTTAATGGATGGGCAGTTCTTC.

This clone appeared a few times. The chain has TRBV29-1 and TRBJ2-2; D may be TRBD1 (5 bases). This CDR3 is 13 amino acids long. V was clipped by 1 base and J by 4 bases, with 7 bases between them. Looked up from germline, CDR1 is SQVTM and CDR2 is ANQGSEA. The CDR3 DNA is TGCAGCGTTGAAGGGCAGGGCACCGGGGAGCTGTTTTTT. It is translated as CSVEGQGTGELFF.

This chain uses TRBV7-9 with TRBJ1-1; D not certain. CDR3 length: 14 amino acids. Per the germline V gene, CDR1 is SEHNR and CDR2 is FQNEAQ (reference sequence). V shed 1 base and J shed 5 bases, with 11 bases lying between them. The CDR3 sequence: CASSLVGERTEAFF. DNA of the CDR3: TGTGCCAGCAGCTTAGTCGGGGAAAGGACTGAAGCTTTCTTT.

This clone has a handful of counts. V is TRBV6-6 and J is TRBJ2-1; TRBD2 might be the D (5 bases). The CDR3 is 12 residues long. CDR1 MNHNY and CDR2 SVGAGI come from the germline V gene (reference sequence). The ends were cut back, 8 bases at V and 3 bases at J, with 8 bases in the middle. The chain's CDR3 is CASEGNYNEQFF. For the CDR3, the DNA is TGTGCCAGCGAGGGAAACTACAATGAGCAGTTCTTC.